These 2 T cell receptor beta chains share one sample of origin, sequenced in a study of blood T cells in healthy people across ages. A J-beta primer mix and a sample-barcoded 5' primer were used in a second PCR of about 6 to 12 cycles. From the 5' RACE reads, TCRdb called clonotypes with MiXCR, one entry per CDR3 protein. The sample consists of about 670,000 distinct CDR3 sequences, roughly 41% of them appearing once. Material for sequencing was blood. These TCRs come from an elderly man in good health.

This clonotype was detected many times. The chain uses TRBV5-1 and TRBJ1-1; no definite D call. V lost 0 bases and J 9 bases, leaving 9 bases between the germline ends. Looked up from germline, CDR1 is SGHRS and CDR2 is YFSETQ. CDR3 length: 12 amino acids. The CDR3 bases are TGCGCCAGCAGCTTGGTGGCCACGCAAGCTTTCTTT. Translation gives CASSLVATQAFF. The complete variable domain, with remaining parts taken from reference TRBV5-1 and TRBJ1-1, reads KAGVTQTPRYLIKTRGQQVTLSCSPISGHRSVSWYQQTPGQGLQFLFEYFSETQRNKGNFPGRFSGRQFSNSRSEMNVSTLELGDSALYLCASSLVATQAFFGQGTRLTVV.

This clonotype appeared a few times. The V and J genes are TRBV7-8 and TRBJ2-1; TRBD2 matches at 7 bases. The CDR3 is made up of 15 amino acids. The V gene end was trimmed by 0 bases and the J gene end by 10 bases; junction bases not matched to a gene: 9. Germline CDR1 reads SGHVS; CDR2 reads FQNEAQ. CDR3 loop: CASSLATPSGREQFF. CDR3 nucleotide sequence: TGTGCCAGCAGCTTAGCTACCCCTTCCGGGAGGGAGCAGTTCTTC.